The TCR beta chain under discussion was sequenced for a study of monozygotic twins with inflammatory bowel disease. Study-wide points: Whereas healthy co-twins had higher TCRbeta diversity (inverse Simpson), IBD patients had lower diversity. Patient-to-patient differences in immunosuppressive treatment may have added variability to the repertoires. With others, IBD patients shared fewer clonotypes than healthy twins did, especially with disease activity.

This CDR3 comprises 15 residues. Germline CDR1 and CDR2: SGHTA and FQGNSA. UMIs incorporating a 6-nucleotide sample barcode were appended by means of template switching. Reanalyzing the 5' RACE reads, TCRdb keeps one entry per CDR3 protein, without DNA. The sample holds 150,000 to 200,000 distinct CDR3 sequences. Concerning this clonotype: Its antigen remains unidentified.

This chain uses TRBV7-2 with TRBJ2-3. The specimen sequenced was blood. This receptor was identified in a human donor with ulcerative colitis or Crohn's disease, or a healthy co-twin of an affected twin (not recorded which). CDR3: CASSSQWLGTDTQYF.